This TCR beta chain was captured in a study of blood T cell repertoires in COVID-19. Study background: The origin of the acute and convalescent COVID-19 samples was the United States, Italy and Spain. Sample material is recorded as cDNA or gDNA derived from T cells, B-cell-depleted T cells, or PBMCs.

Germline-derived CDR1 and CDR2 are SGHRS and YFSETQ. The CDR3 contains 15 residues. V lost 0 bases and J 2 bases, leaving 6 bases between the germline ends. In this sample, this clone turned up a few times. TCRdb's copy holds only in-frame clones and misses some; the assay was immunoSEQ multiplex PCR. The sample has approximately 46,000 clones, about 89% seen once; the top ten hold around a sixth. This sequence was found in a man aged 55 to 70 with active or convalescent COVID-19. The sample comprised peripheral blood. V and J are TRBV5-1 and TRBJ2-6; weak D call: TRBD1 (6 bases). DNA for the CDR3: TGCGCCAGCAGCTTGGACAGGGCTGGGGCCAACGTCCTGACTTTC. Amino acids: CASSLDRAGANVLTF.